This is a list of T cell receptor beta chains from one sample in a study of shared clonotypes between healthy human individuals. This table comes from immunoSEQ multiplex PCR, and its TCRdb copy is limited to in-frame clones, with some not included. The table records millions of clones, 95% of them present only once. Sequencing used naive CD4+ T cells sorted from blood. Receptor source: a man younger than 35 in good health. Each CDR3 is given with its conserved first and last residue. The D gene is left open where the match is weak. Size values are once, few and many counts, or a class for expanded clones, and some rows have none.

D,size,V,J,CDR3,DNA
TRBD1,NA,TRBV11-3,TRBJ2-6,CASSFRDRATGANVLTF,TGTGCCAGCAGCTTCCGGGACAGGGCAACTGGGGCCAACGTCCTGACTTTC
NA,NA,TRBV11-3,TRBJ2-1,CASSLDSLTYNEQFF,TGTGCCAGCAGCTTAGATAGCTTGACCTACAATGAGCAGTTCTTC
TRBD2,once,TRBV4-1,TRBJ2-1,CASSQERRGSSYNEQFF,TGCGCCAGCAGCCAAGAGCGGCGCGGGAGCTCCTACAATGAGCAGTTCTTC
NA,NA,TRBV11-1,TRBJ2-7,CASSLAPSSYEQYF,TGTGCCAGCAGCTTAGCGCCCAGCTCCTACGAGCAGTACTTC
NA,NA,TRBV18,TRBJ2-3,CASSPPPTDTQYF,TGTGCCAGCTCACCACCACCGACAGATACGCAGTATTTT
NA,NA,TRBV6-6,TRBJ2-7,CASSPAQGQGTYEQYF,TGTGCCAGCAGTCCAGCTCAGGGGCAGGGAACCTACGAGCAGTACTTC
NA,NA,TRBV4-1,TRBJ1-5,CASSQVGAVQGPQHF,TGCGCCAGCAGCCAAGTTGGGGCGGTTCAGGGGCCCCAGCATTTT
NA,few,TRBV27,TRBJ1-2,CASSFSRRDYGYTF,TGTGCCAGCAGTTTCTCTCGTAGGGACTATGGCTACACCTTC
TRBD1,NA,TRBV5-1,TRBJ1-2,CASSSGTGFEGYGYTF,TGCGCCAGCAGCAGCGGGACAGGGTTTGAGGGGTATGGCTACACCTTC
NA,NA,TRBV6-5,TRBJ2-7,CASSYNEKGYSYEQYF,TGTGCCAGCAGTTACAACGAGAAAGGATACTCCTACGAGCAGTACTTC
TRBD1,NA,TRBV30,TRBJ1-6,CAYRTGTGYNSPLHF,TGTGCCTACCGAACCGGGACAGGGTATAATTCACCCCTCCACTTT
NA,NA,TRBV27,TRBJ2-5,CASSLGEGARETQYF,TGTGCCAGCAGTTTGGGAGAAGGGGCCCGAGAGACCCAGTACTTC
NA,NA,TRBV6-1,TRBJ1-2,CASSEAGPGANYGYTF,TGTGCCAGCAGTGAAGCGGGCCCCGGAGCAAACTATGGCTACACCTTC
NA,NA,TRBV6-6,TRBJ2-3,CASSYRFGDTQYF,TGTGCCAGCAGTTACAGGTTTGGCGATACGCAGTATTTT
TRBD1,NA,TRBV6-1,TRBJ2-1,CASSEVGTGGSYNEQFF,TGTGCCAGCAGTGAAGTAGGGACAGGGGGCTCCTACAATGAGCAGTTCTTC
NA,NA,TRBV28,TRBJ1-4,CASSLSGSDLDKLFF,TGTGCCAGCAGTTTATCGGGTAGCGACCTTGACAAACTGTTTTTT
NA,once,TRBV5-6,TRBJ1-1,CASSLVRGRHGSVTEAFF,TGTGCCAGCAGCTTGGTTCGGGGTCGGCACGGATCAGTAACTGAAGCTTTCTTT
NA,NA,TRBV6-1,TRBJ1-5,CASSEGAPGIGQPQHF,TGTGCCAGCAGTGAAGGAGCCCCCGGAATCGGTCAGCCCCAGCATTTT
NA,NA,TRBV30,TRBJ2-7,CAWSRRRTEVYEQYF,TGTGCCTGGAGTAGGCGGAGGACAGAAGTCTACGAGCAGTACTTC
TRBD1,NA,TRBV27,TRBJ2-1,CASSPGTGWQFF,TGTGCCAGCAGTCCCGGGACAGGGTGGCAGTTCTTC
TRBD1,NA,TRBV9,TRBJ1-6,CASSFDRGRSPLHF,TGTGCCAGCAGCTTCGACAGGGGAAGGTCACCCCTCCACTTT
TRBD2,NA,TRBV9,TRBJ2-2,CASSVVGSGATGELFF,TGTGCCAGCAGCGTAGTTGGTAGCGGGGCCACCGGGGAGCTGTTTTTT
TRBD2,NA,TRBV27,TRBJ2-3,CASSSNPGTTLNTQYF,TGTGCCAGCAGCTCTAATCCCGGGACTACGTTAAATACGCAGTATTTT